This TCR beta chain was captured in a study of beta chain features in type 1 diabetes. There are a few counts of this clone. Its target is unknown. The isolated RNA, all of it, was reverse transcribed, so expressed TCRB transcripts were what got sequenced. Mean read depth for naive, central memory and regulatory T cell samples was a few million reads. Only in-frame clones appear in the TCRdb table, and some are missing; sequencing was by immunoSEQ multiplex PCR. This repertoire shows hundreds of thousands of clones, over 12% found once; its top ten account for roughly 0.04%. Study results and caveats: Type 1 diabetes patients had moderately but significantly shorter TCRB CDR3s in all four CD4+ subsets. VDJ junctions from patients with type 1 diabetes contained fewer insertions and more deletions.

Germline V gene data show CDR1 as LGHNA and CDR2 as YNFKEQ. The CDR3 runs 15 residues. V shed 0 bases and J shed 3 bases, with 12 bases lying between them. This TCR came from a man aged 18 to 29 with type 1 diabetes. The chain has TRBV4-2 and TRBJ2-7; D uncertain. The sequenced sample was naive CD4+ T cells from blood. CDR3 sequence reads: CASSQELVLSYEQYF. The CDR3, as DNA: TGTGCCAGCAGCCAAGAATTGGTGTTGAGCTACGAGCAGTACTTC.